The TCR beta chain under discussion was sequenced for a study of cytotoxic CD8 clonotypes in ibrutinib-treated CLL. About the research overall: The study included some 10 relapsed/refractory and around 16 treatment-naive patients; 17 to 18 had IGHV unmutated disease.

This clone was counted a single time. Its antigen is currently unknown. Study-wide results and caveats: Clonality increased at ibrutinib response and stayed stable in sustained remission. At progression, however, it fell back toward baseline. Circulating CD8+ T-cell counts were tracked by baseline clonality, which exceeded that of age-matched healthy donors.

Profiled with immunoSEQ multiplex PCR; TCRdb holds only in-frame clones, not every one. The sample records roughly 250,000 clones, 70% being singletons. This clonotype was sampled from a human donor with chronic lymphocytic leukemia. This specimen consisted of PBMCs, obtained after 24 months of ibrutinib treatment.

CDR3 DNA sequence: TGTGCCAGCAGTTTTAGGATCGGGACCGGGGAGCTGTTTTTT. Translating gives CASSFRIGTGELFF. This rearrangement joins TRBV28 to TRBJ2-2; no reliable D call. Trimming pared 3 bases from V and 5 bases from J, leaving 10 bases between. The germline V gene encodes CDR1 MDHEN and CDR2 SYDVKM. This CDR3 is built from 14 residues.